This record looks at one T cell receptor (beta chain) sequence and its context. Its specificity is unknown. This record belongs to a study of shared clonotypes between healthy human individuals. Study background: Each donor had three CD4 naive, three CD4 memory, two CD8 naive and one CD8 memory plate. General study results and limits: Non-shared clonotypes displayed generation probabilities falling below those of clonotypes present in all four donors.

Cells designated naive CD8 were CD45RO-negative and were positively selected for CCR7, with terminally differentiated effector memory CD45RA+ cells excluded. Recent acute infections and vaccinations were absent in the healthy HIV-negative adult donors. Assay used: immunoSEQ multiplex PCR; TCRdb lists only in-frame clones, some missing. The repertoire consists of about 2.2 million clones, with more than 85% occurring once and the leading ten covering 1.5% to 2%. Trimming took 5 bases from V and 7 from J; bases not matched to a gene: 10. Germline-derived CDR1 and CDR2 are SQVTM and ANQGSEA. There are 15 residues in the CDR3.

The sample taken for sequencing was naive CD8+ T cells from PBMCs. The chain recombines TRBV29-1 with TRBJ2-7, with 14 bases fitting TRBD2. This sequence was found in a man between 18 and 29 years old in good health. Some clones in this sample may be carry-over from other donors' samples. CDR3 sequence reads: CSVLLTSGRAGEQYF. DNA for the CDR3: TGCAGCGTTCTTTTGACTAGCGGGAGGGCCGGGGAGCAGTACTTC.